This T cell receptor beta chain appears in the sequencing data of a study of blood T cell repertoires in COVID-19. The CDR3 runs 13 residues. Germline V gene sequence: CDR1 SNHLY, CDR2 FYNNEI. With 8 bases clipped from V and 7 bases from J, the junction kept 10 bases outside the gene matches. Assay: immunoSEQ multiplex PCR; the TCRdb copy retains only in-frame clones and omits some. The sample includes some 80,000 clones, about four fifths of them seen just once. The TCR was taken from a human donor in a cohort sampled during active COVID-19. The chain is built from TRBV2 and TRBJ1-2; TRBD1 matches at 7 bases. Source material: peripheral blood. The CDR3 bases are TGTGCCAGCGGGTACAGGGGAACGGTTGGCTACACCTTC. Translated: CASGYRGTVGYTF.